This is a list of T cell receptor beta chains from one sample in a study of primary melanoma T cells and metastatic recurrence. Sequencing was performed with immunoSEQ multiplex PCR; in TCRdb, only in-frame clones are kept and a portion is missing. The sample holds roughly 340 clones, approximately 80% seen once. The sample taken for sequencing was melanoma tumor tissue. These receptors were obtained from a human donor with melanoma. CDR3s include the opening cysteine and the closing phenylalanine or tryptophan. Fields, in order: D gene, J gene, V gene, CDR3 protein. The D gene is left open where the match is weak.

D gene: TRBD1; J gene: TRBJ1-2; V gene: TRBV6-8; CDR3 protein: CASSLSGTGEGGYTF
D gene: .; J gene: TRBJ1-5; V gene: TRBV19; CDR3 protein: CASSISQGGSNQPQHF
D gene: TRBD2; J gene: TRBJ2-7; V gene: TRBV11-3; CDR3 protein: CASSPPGLDSYEQYF
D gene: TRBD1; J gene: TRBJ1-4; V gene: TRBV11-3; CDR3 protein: CASSSRGYGEKLFF
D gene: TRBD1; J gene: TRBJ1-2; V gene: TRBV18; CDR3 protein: CASSEGQGDSYGYTF
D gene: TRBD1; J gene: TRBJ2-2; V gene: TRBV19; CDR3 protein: CASRPRDRDELFF
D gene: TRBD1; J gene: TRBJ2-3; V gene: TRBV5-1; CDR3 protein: CASSLAYSGGGEDTQYF
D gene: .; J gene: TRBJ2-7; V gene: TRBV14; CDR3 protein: CASSQGTQREQYF
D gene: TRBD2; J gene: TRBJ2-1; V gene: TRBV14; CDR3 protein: CASSLLSSGGSYNEQFF
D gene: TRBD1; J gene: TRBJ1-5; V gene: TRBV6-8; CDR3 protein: CASSYRENRGGNQPQHF
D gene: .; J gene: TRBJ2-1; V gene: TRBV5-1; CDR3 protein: CASSLATSSYNEQFF
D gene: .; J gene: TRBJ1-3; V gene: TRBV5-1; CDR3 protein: CASSLSGPGNTIYF
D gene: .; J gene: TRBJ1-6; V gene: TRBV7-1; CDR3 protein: CASSLSSSSPLHF
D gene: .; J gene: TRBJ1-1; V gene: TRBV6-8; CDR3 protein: CASTPPGQEAFF
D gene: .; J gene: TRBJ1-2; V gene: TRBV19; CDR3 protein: CASSPGTVYGYTF
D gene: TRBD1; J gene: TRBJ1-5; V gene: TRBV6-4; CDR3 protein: CASSEALTGGWQPQHF
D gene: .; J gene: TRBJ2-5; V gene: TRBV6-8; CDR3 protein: CASSEIGGETQYF
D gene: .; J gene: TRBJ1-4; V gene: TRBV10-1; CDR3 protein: CASSETRGDNEKLFF
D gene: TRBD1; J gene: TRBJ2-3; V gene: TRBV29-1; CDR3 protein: CSVDLRGQDTQYF
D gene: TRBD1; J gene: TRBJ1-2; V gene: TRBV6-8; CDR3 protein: CAIGEGTGDYGYTF
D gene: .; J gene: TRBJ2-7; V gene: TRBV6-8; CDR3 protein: CASRRTAAAYEQYF
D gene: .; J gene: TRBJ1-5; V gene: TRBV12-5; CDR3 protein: CASDRWGSNQPQHF
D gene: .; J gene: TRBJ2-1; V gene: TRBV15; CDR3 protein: CATSSEDTYNEQFF
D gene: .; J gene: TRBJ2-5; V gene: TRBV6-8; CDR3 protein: CASSRLYPWSTETQYF
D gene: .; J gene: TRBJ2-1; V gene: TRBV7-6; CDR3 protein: CASSQDTSYNEQFF
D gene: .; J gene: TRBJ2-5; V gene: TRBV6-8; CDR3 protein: CASSAPRPDQETQYF
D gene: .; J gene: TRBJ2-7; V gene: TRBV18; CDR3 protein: CASSSLERDPFYEQYF
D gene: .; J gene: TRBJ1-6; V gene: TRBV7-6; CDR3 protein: CASRRDFTNSPLHF
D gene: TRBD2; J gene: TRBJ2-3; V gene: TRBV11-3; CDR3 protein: CASSYLAGTSGNTDTQYF
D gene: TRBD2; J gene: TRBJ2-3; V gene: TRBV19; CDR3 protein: CASSILASGASDTQYF
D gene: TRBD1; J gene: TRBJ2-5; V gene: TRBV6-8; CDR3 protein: CAISGDRQETQYF
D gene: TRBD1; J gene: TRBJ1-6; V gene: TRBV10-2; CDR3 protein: CASSPGTEIYSPLHF
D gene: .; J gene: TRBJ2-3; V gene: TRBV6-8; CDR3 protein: CASSYSVWGTDTQYF
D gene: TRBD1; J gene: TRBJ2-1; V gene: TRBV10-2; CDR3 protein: CASSPGQGDNEQFF
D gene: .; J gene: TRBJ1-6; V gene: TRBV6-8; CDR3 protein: CASSEGSGLNSPLHF
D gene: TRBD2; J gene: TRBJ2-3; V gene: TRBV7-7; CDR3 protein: CASSQGPSGDTQYF
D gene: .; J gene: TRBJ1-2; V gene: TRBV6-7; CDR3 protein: CASSEAGYGYTF
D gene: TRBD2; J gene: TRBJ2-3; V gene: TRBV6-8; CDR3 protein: CASSERGGTDTQYF
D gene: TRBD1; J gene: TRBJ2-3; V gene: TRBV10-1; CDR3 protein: CASSEGNRGSDTQYF
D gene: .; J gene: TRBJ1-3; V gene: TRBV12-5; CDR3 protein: CASVKTGNTIYF
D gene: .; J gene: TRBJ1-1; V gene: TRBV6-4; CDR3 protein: CASSYSQGQAFF
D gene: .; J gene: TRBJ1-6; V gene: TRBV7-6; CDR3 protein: CASSLAAPSSSPLHF
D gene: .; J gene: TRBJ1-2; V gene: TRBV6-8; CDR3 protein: CASSYGRGNYGYTF
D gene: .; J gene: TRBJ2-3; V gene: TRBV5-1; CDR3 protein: CASTNSASLGTDTQYF
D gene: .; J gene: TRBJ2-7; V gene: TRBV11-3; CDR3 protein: CASSLDARAGEQYF
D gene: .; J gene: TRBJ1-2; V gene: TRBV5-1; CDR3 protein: CASSLEGNSNYGYTF
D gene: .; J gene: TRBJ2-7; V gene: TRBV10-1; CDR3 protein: CASSEDSTRVYEQYF
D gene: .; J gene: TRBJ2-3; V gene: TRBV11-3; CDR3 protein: CASSLDLAQTDTQYF
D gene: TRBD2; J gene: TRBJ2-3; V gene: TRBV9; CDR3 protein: CASSQIAGSTDTQYF
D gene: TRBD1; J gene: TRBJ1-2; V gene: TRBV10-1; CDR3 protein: CASSERDSPYGYTF